Listed below are T cell receptor beta chains from one sample, sequenced in a study of a mutant IDH1 vaccine in newly diagnosed glioma. Produced via immunoSEQ multiplex PCR; TCRdb's table is partial and in-frame only. The table shows some 27,000 clones, with approximately 80% occurring only once. These TCRs' antigens remain unknown. The sequenced sample was PBMCs, obtained from a glioma patient whose treatment included an IDH1 peptide vaccine. The receptors were sampled from a man aged 40-55 years with glioma. CDR3s include the opening cysteine and the closing phenylalanine or tryptophan.

V	J	CDR3
TRBV2	TRBJ1-6	CASSSDRGSPLHF
TRBV18	TRBJ2-2	CASSSTGGLNTGELFF
TRBV4-3	TRBJ1-2	CASSQDRAGYGGYTF
TRBV4-1	TRBJ1-2	CASSQDWAGPGYTF
TRBV29-1	TRBJ1-2	CSVEAGKNYGYTF
TRBV5-4	TRBJ2-2	CASTTTGFTGELFF
TRBV6-5	TRBJ1-1	CASSYGLFLGNTEAFF
TRBV5-1	TRBJ2-3	CASSKQGAGDTQYF
TRBV30	TRBJ1-1	CACAGYTTEAFF
TRBV12-5	TRBJ2-3	CASGARTSSDTQYF
TRBV7-2	TRBJ2-3	CASSLGPAGLSTDTQYF